These T cell receptor beta chains were read from a single sample in a study of blood T cell repertoires in COVID-19. Profiling relied on immunoSEQ multiplex PCR, and the TCRdb table lists in-frame clones only, not all of them. The sample contains 100,000 to 150,000 clones, 90% of which appear only once. The sample taken for sequencing was peripheral blood. The receptors originated from a man over 45 with active COVID-19. Each CDR3 is given with its conserved first and last residue. D genes are given only for firm matches. A row's size may be missing; if present it is once, few, many or a size class.

>TRBD2|-|14|TRBJ2-3|TRBV29-1
CSVRLAGVTDTQYF
TGCAGCGTCCGACTAGCGGGAGTCACAGATACGCAGTATTTT
>TRBD1|-|14|TRBJ1-3|TRBV19
CASREGAAGNTIYF
TGTGCCAGTAGGGAGGGGGCAGCTGGAAACACCATATATTTT
>TRBD2|-|16|TRBJ2-5|TRBV27
CASSSGGVYMGETQYF
TGTGCCAGCAGTTCTGGGGGGGTATATATGGGGGAGACCCAGTACTTC
>TRBD1|-|12|TRBJ2-1|TRBV18
CASTDRAGEQFF
TGTGCCAGCACAGACAGGGCGGGTGAGCAGTTCTTC
>-|-|12|TRBJ2-7|TRBV12-3/TRBV12-4
CASSLGSDEQYF
TGTGCCAGCAGTTTAGGATCGGACGAGCAGTACTTC
>TRBD1|-|15|TRBJ1-2|TRBV6-5
CASSYSYQGESGYTF
TGTGCCAGCAGTTACTCGTACCAGGGGGAGTCTGGCTACACCTTC
>-|-|17|TRBJ1-5|TRBV19
CASSPGLGSWSNQPQHF
TGTGCCAGTAGTCCCGGACTTGGTAGTTGGAGCAATCAGCCCCAGCATTTT
>-|-|15|TRBJ1-1|TRBV2
CASRGREGGRTEAFF
TGTGCCAGCAGAGGAAGGGAGGGGGGAAGGACTGAAGCTTTCTTT
>-|-|15|TRBJ1-5|TRBV5-6
CASSLGQFGGQPQHF
TGTGCCAGCAGCTTGGGCCAGTTTGGCGGACAGCCCCAGCATTTT
>-|-|14|TRBJ1-3|TRBV25-1
CASSEVRSGNTIYF
TGTGCCAGCAGTGAAGTGCGCTCTGGAAACACCATATATTTT
>-|-|14|TRBJ1-2|TRBV5-4
CASSGGGADYGYTF
TGTGCCAGCAGCGGCGGGGGGGCGGACTATGGCTACACCTTC
>-|-|14|TRBJ1-4|TRBV5-1
CASSPVGGIEKLFF
TGCGCCAGCAGCCCGGTAGGAGGTATTGAAAAACTGTTTTTT
>-|-|14|TRBJ1-2|TRBV30
CAWSGGTGNYGYTF
TGTGCCTGGAGTGGGGGAACAGGAAACTATGGCTACACCTTC
>-|-|14|TRBJ1-2|TRBV5-4
CASSWETGNYGYTF
TGTGCCAGCAGCTGGGAAACAGGGAACTATGGCTACACCTTC
>TRBD1|-|15|TRBJ2-2|TRBV5-1
CASSKDRGGGGELFF
TGCGCCAGCAGCAAAGACAGGGGTGGTGGCGGGGAGCTGTTTTTT
>-|-|15|TRBJ2-7|TRBV18
CASSPVAEYTYEQYF
TGTGCCAGCTCACCGGTAGCGGAATACACCTACGAGCAGTACTTC
>-|-|14|TRBJ1-2|TRBV14
CASSQDRGMDGYTF
TGTGCCAGCAGCCAAGATCGGGGGATGGATGGCTACACCTTC
>-|-|14|TRBJ2-2|TRBV2
CASKISQNTGELFF
TGTGCCAGCAAGATTTCACAGAACACCGGGGAGCTGTTTTTT
>TRBD1|-|16|TRBJ2-7|TRBV5-4
CASSLGPDRGTYEQYF
TGTGCCAGCAGCTTGGGGCCGGACAGGGGAACCTACGAGCAGTACTTC
>TRBD2|-|17|TRBJ2-1|TRBV11-2
CASSIRTSGRAANEQFF
TGTGCCAGCAGCATCCGGACTAGCGGGAGGGCGGCCAATGAGCAGTTCTTC
>-|-|15|TRBJ1-6|TRBV6-5
CASSYSLTGNSPLHF
TGTGCCAGCAGTTACTCGTTAACGGGGAATTCACCCCTCCACTTT
>TRBD2|once|15|TRBJ2-5|TRBV11-2
CASSLRGLVRETQYF
TGTGCCAGCAGCTTGCGTGGACTAGTGAGAGAGACCCAGTACTTC
>-|few|12|TRBJ1-2|TRBV3-1/TRBV3-2
CASSRAGDGYTF
TGTGCCAGCAGCCGAGCGGGGGATGGCTACACCTTC
>-|few|13|TRBJ2-2|TRBV6-5
CASQPGGVGELFF
TGTGCTAGCCAACCGGGGGGCGTCGGGGAGCTGTTTTTT
>TRBD2|-|16|TRBJ2-5|TRBV7-6
CASSVGTSAVPETQYF
TGTGCCAGCAGCGTCGGGACTAGCGCCGTCCCAGAGACCCAGTACTTC
>TRBD1|-|14|TRBJ1-2|TRBV5-4
CASHSGTEFYGYTF
TGTGCCAGCCACTCCGGGACAGAGTTTTATGGCTACACCTTC
>TRBD1|once|15|TRBJ2-3|TRBV24-1
CATSSTGILADTQYF
TGTGCCACCAGTTCGACAGGGATCTTGGCAGATACGCAGTATTTT
>TRBD2|-|16|TRBJ2-3|TRBV2
CASTPSRGGPADTQYF
TGTGCCAGCACCCCTTCCCGGGGGGGGCCAGCAGATACGCAGTATTTT
>-|once|13|TRBJ2-1|TRBV24-1
CATSDSVRVEQFF
TGTGCCACCAGTGACTCCGTCAGGGTTGAGCAGTTCTTC
>TRBD2|-|16|TRBJ2-3|TRBV5-1
CASSLDGTSGPDTQYF
TGCGCCAGCAGCTTGGATGGGACTAGCGGCCCAGATACGCAGTATTTT
>TRBD2|-|15|TRBJ2-1|TRBV27
CASSSLSGGRYEQFF
TGTGCCAGCAGTTCCCTTAGCGGGGGGAGGTATGAGCAGTTCTTC
>TRBD1|-|13|TRBJ1-2|TRBV2
CASEGQGSYGYTF
TGTGCCAGCGAGGGACAGGGGTCCTATGGCTACACCTTC
>-|-|15|TRBJ2-1|TRBV7-2
CASSSSGNFYNEQFF
TGTGCCAGCAGCTCCTCAGGGAATTTTTACAATGAGCAGTTCTTC
>-|-|13|TRBJ2-1|TRBV5-6
CASSYAANNEQFF
TGTGCCAGCAGCTACGCGGCGAACAATGAGCAGTTCTTC
>-|-|11|TRBJ2-3|TRBV6-5
CASRAGDTQYF
TGTGCCTCGAGGGCCGGAGATACGCAGTATTTT
>TRBD1|once|15|TRBJ1-6|TRBV3-1/TRBV3-2
CASSPGTVNNSPLHF
TGTGCCAGCAGCCCCGGGACAGTTAATAATTCACCCCTCCACTTT
>-|-|15|TRBJ2-5|TRBV3-1/TRBV3-2
CASSQASPPGETQYF
TGTGCCAGCAGCCAAGCTAGTCCCCCCGGGGAGACCCAGTACTTC
>-|-|14|TRBJ2-1|TRBV25-1
CASSEGASYNEQFF
TGTGCCAGCAGTGAAGGGGCCAGCTACAATGAGCAGTTCTTC
>TRBD2|-|15|TRBJ2-1|TRBV5-4
CASSSASGGANEQFF
TGTGCCAGCAGCTCCGCTAGCGGGGGGGCAAATGAGCAGTTCTTC
>TRBD1|-|15|TRBJ2-1|TRBV27
CASRAGTASYNEQFF
TGTGCCAGCCGAGCCGGGACAGCATCCTACAATGAGCAGTTCTTC
>TRBD1|-|13|TRBJ1-1|TRBV12-3/TRBV12-4
CASRDRGGTEAFF
TGTGCCAGCAGAGACAGGGGGGGCACTGAAGCTTTCTTT
>-|-|15|TRBJ1-3|TRBV27
CASSPRWQALNTIYF
TGTGCCAGCAGTCCCCGGTGGCAGGCTCTAAACACCATATATTTT
>TRBD1|-|14|TRBJ1-1|TRBV7-8
CASSLGQPNTEAFF
TGTGCCAGCAGCTTGGGACAGCCGAACACTGAAGCTTTCTTT
>-|-|13|TRBJ2-5|TRBV18
CASSPSSVETQYF
TGTGCCAGCTCACCCTCCTCGGTAGAGACCCAGTACTTC
>-|-|14|TRBJ2-3|TRBV6-1
CASSEMEGPYTQYF
TGTGCCAGCAGTGAAATGGAGGGTCCTTATACGCAGTATTTT
>-|-|17|TRBJ1-6|TRBV19
CASSDRSRSSYNSPLHF
TGTGCCAGTAGCGACAGGAGTCGGAGCTCCTATAATTCACCCCTCCACTTT
>-|once|14|TRBJ1-1|TRBV24-1
CATSDSGRATEAFF
TGTGCCACCAGTGATTCCGGGAGGGCCACTGAAGCTTTCTTT
>-|-|15|TRBJ2-1|TRBV7-9
CASSASGGPRHEQFF
TGTGCCAGCAGCGCCTCCGGTGGCCCTAGGCATGAGCAGTTCTTC
>-|-|14|TRBJ2-3|TRBV7-2
CASSLNGGLNTQYF
TGTGCCAGCAGCTTAAACGGGGGATTGAATACGCAGTATTTT
>TRBD1|-|12|TRBJ2-1|TRBV2
CASSLIGQVEFF
TGTGCCAGCAGCCTAATTGGACAGGTGGAGTTCTTC
>-|-|14|TRBJ1-2|TRBV25-1
CASSDNPGVYGYTF
TGTGCCAGCAGTGATAACCCAGGGGTCTATGGCTACACCTTC
>-|-|16|TRBJ2-2|TRBV14
CASSPRQGGSTGELFF
TGTGCCAGCAGCCCTCGACAGGGAGGATCAACCGGGGAGCTGTTTTTT
>-|-|15|TRBJ1-5|TRBV7-2
CASSLRIGGNQPQHF
TGTGCCAGCAGCCTTCGCATAGGGGGCAATCAGCCCCAGCATTTT
>-|-|13|TRBJ1-2|TRBV19
CASSAGGNYGYTF
TGTGCCAGTAGCGCGGGGGGGAATTATGGCTACACCTTC
>-|-|14|TRBJ1-3|TRBV28
CASSPPVPGNTIYF
TGTGCCAGCAGTCCCCCAGTCCCTGGAAACACCATATATTTT
>-|-|14|TRBJ2-2|TRBV19
CASNTGGAAGELFF
TGTGCCAGTAATACAGGGGGGGCCGCCGGGGAGCTGTTTTTT
>-|-|16|TRBJ2-3|TRBV4-1
CASSQERGISTDTQYF
TGCGCCAGCAGCCAAGAAAGAGGTATCAGCACAGATACGCAGTATTTT
>-|-|14|TRBJ1-4|TRBV4-1
CASSHTGTGEKLFF
TGCGCCAGCAGCCACACAGGGACCGGGGAAAAACTGTTTTTT
>-|once|17|TRBJ2-3|TRBV5-6
CASSRVQGGAGTDTQYF
TGTGCCAGCAGCAGGGTCCAAGGGGGGGCGGGCACAGATACGCAGTATTTT
>TRBD1|-|13|TRBJ1-1|TRBV5-4
CASSRDRGPEAFF
TGTGCCAGCAGCCGGGACAGGGGACCTGAAGCTTTCTTT